Listed here are 3 T cell receptor beta chains from one sample, sequenced in a study of shared clonotypes between healthy human individuals. TCRdb keeps only in-frame clones here, not all; method: immunoSEQ multiplex PCR. The sample lists around 100,000 clones, roughly 70% seen once, with 24% in the top ten. Source material: memory CD8+ T cells sorted from blood. The subset denotes: CD45RO+ cells pooled with CCR7-negative TemRA cells. Receptors originate from a woman in her thirties in good health.

This clone has more than one count but fewer than ten. The V gene is TRBV9, the J gene TRBJ2-5; D perhaps matches TRBD1 (5 bases). Germline V lookup: CDR1 SGDLS, CDR2 YYNGEE. Trimming stripped 0 bases from V and 4 bases from J, with 10 bases between. The CDR3 has 14 residues. The CDR3 nucleotides read TGTGCCAGCAGCGTAGGTCTAGACAGAGAGACCCAGTACTTC. This translates into CASSVGLDRETQYF.

This clone was seen many times. The rearrangement uses TRBV6-1 and TRBJ2-7, with TRBD1 matching 7 bases. Germline CDR1 MNHNS, CDR2 SASEGT. The CDR3 covers 16 residues. V dropped 4 bases and J dropped 1; count of bases not matched to a gene: 10. DNA for the CDR3: TGTGCCAGCAGTGTTGCACCGGGACAGCCTTCCTACGAGCAGTACTTC. Translation gives CASSVAPGQPSYEQYF.

This clone has more than one count but fewer than ten. The CDR3 nucleotides are TGTGCCAGCAGTGATGGGGAGATCTCTGGAAACACCATATATTTT. Its protein is CASSDGEISGNTIYF. The chain uses TRBV2 and TRBJ1-3, with unresolved D. This CDR3 contains 15 residues. Germline CDR1 and CDR2: SNHLY and FYNNEI. V was trimmed by 3 bases and J by 0 bases, leaving 9 bases between them.